This T cell receptor beta chain was sequenced during a study of blood T cells in healthy people across ages. V lost 0 bases to trimming and J lost 8 bases, with 13 bases between them. Germline V gene lookup returns CDR1 SGHAT and CDR2 FQNNGV. The CDR3 sequence is 14 residues long. Findings and caveats of the study: The long-lived group displayed more naive CD4+ cells, plus higher diversity, than the aged donors did.

About this clonotype: Its antigen is currently unknown.

Sample-barcoded 5' priming and a J-beta primer mix drove a second PCR of roughly 6 to 12 cycles. A single record per CDR3 protein comes from TCRdb applying MiXCR to the 5' RACE reads. The profile shows 700,000 to 900,000 distinct CDR3 sequences, about a quarter of them singletons. This sample was shared with a second study, whose subject was T cells of mothers and their children. This second study says: Reads obtained per mother exceeded 9.5 million TCR beta CDR3 reads, with some 3 million obtained per child.

This rearrangement joins TRBV11-2 to TRBJ1-2; a weak D match, TRBD1 (5 bases). Sample: blood. The clonotype originates from a boy aged 10-17 years in good health. The CDR3 region has the DNA TGTGCCAGCAGCTTAGAGTCAGGGAACTGCGGCTACACCTTC. Translated: CASSLESGNCGYTF.